A single sample is the source of the 11 T cell receptor beta chains below, sequenced in a study of the immune and genomic landscape of osteosarcoma. The post-treatment osteosarcoma tumors were primary, local recurrence or metastasis specimens from poor-prognosis patients. The repertoire was sequenced with immunoSEQ multiplex PCR; TCRdb's copy has only in-frame clones and lacks some. The data contain about 10,000 clones, about 71% of them singletons. Sequenced input: osteosarcoma tumor tissue from the lung. The origin of the receptors is a human donor with osteosarcoma.

The gene calls are TRBV7-9 and TRBJ2-5; D is unresolved. CDR1 SEHNR and CDR2 FQNEAQ come from the germline V gene (reference sequence). The CDR3 is 17 amino acids. The ends were cut back, 5 bases at V and 0 bases at J, with 19 bases in the middle. DNA of the CDR3: TGTGCCAGCAGCCCGAGACCGGTGGCGGCGTACCAAGAGACCCAGTACTTC. Translated, it gives CASSPRPVAAYQETQYF.

The chain is built from TRBV6-6 and TRBJ2-3, with TRBD2 as a possible D gene (5 bases). The germline CDR1 and CDR2 sequences are MNHNY and SVGAGI (reference sequence). The V end lost 3 bases, the J end lost 4 bases, and 11 bases lay between the germline ends. The length of the CDR3 is 14 residues. CDR3 protein: CASSYLANSDTQYF. Here the CDR3 DNA reads TGTGCCAGCAGTTATCTAGCCAATTCAGATACGCAGTATTTT.

In this sample, this clone turned up a few times. The rearrangement uses TRBV6-1 and TRBJ1-4; perhaps TRBD1 as D (6 bases). Germline-derived CDR1 and CDR2 are MNHNS and SASEGT. V dropped 7 bases and J dropped 3 bases, with 15 bases sitting between them. The CDR3 spans 15 residues. This CDR3 is CASKRGGTPNEKLFF. Written as DNA, the CDR3 is TGTGCCAGCAAGCGGGGGGGCACACCTAATGAAAAACTGTTTTTT.

V is TRBV19 and J is TRBJ2-5; TRBD2 is a possible D gene (7 bases). The germline gives CDR1 LNHDA, CDR2 SQIVND (reference sequence). The V gene lost 3 bases and the J gene lost 5 bases, with 19 bases spanning the gap. The length of the CDR3 is 16 residues. The CDR3 loop reads CASSMAPTGGGETQYF. Here the CDR3 DNA reads TGTGCCAGTAGTATGGCCCCCACGGGGGGCGGGGAGACCCAGTACTTC.

The sample holds a few counts of this clone. This sequence joins TRBV28 and TRBJ1-4, with TRBD1 as a possible D gene (6 bases). Germline V gives CDR1 MDHEN, CDR2 SYDVKM. The V end lost 7 bases, the J end lost 5 bases, and 17 bases lay between the germline ends. The CDR3 is 15 amino acids. The CDR3 bases are TGTGCCAGCATTATGACAGGCGATGGGAATGAAAAACTGTTTTTT. As protein: CASIMTGDGNEKLFF.

Concerning this clone itself: Other DNA sequences in the same sample also yield this CDR3. This sequence joins TRBV5-6 and TRBJ1-1; maybe TRBD1 (5 bases). V lost 4 bases and J 2 bases, leaving 12 bases between the germline ends. Germline assignment: CDR1 SGHDT and CDR2 YYEEEE. The CDR3 is made up of 14 amino acids. The DNA of the CDR3 is TGTGCCAGCAGCCCCGGGACGGCAAACACTGAAGCTTTCTTT. Protein sequence: CASSPGTANTEAFF.

The CDR3 nucleotides read TGTGCCAGCTCGCCGGGACTAGCGGGAGAGAGTGAGTACTTC. Protein product: CASSPGLAGESEYF. The genes are TRBV18 and TRBJ2-7, with 14 bases identical to TRBD2. Germline CDR1 and CDR2: KGHSH and LQKENI. This CDR3 has 14 amino acids. The ends lost 6 bases at V and 11 bases at J; junction bases unmatched: 9.

This clone is a singleton in its sample. The V gene is TRBV30, the J gene TRBJ2-7; D is uncertain. The ends were cut back, 7 bases at V and 12 bases at J, with 31 bases in the middle. Per germline, CDR1 GTSNPN and CDR2 SVGIG (reference sequence). This CDR3 is built from 15 residues. The CDR3 nucleotides are TGTGCCTCCGAGATCCCAGATGCTAGTAAAGGCCCCATGTACTTC. It translates to CASEIPDASKGPMYF.

The chain links TRBV4-2 to TRBJ2-2; D might be TRBD1 or TRBD2, each matching 6 bases. V lost 4 bases to trimming and J lost 9 bases, with 18 bases between them. This CDR3 has 15 amino acids. Germline lookup yields CDR1 LGHNA and CDR2 YNFKEQ. The CDR3 loop is CASSLQTGGVRELFF. In nucleotides, the CDR3 is TGTGCCAGCAGCCTTCAGACAGGAGGGGTACGGGAGCTGTTTTTT.

This clone was recorded once. The chain employs TRBV7-9 and TRBJ2-5; D is undetermined. The V gene lost 6 bases and the J gene lost 3 bases, with 8 bases spanning the gap. The CDR3 covers 12 residues. From germline, CDR1 is SEHNR and CDR2 FQNEAQ (reference sequence). CDR3 sequence reads: CASSGRKETQYF. CDR3 coding DNA: TGTGCCAGCAGTGGGCGGAAAGAGACCCAGTACTTC.

The chain recombines TRBV4-2 with TRBJ2-7, with 8 positions matching TRBD1. The CDR3 consists of 15 residues. Germline V gene lookup returns CDR1 LGHNA and CDR2 YNFKEQ. With 0 bases clipped from V and 0 bases from J, the junction kept 1 base outside the gene matches. CDR3: CASSQDDRGSYEQYF. The CDR3 DNA reads TGTGCCAGCAGCCAAGATGACAGGGGCTCCTACGAGCAGTACTTC.